This entry describes one TCR beta chain. This may arise from a read error, as a much more abundant clone is one base away. Trimming cost V 3 bases and J 1 base; bases outside gene matches: 8. The CDR3 consists of 16 residues. The germline gives CDR1 SGHTA, CDR2 FQGNSA. This record belongs to a study of blood T cells in healthy people across ages. A second PCR, run for about 7 to 11 cycles, used a sample-barcoded 5' primer plus a J-beta primer mix. MiXCR, applied by TCRdb to the 5' RACE reads, yields one record per CDR3 protein. The sample consists of around 900,000 distinct CDR3 sequences, around 30% of them appearing once.

The chain recombines TRBV7-2 with TRBJ1-1, with 7 bases identical to TRBD1. The sequenced sample consisted of blood. The receptor comes from a woman over 75 in good health. Here the CDR3 DNA reads TGTGCCAGCAGCTTCACCGGGACAGTGAGGAACACTGAAGCTTTCTTT. Protein product: CASSFTGTVRNTEAFF.